The 5 T cell receptor beta chains below come from one sample, sequenced in a study of T-cell reconstitution after alpha-beta-depleted transplantation in children. It was with unique molecular identifiers that the TCRbeta library was prepared. TCRdb used MiXCR to reprocess the PCR reads, holding one entry per CDR3 protein. The sample records about 260,000 distinct CDR3 sequences, 6.5% to 9% being singletons. This sample comprised PBMCs, mostly from graft donor cells, obtained 180 days after TCRalphabeta/CD19-depleted stem cell transplant. These receptors all come from a male patient under 18 who had a stem cell transplant for acute lymphoblastic leukemia, so the T cells may come from the graft donor.

This clonotype was counted many times. The chain joins TRBV7-9 to TRBJ1-1, with D uncertain. This CDR3 has 12 amino acids. Germline CDR1 and CDR2: SEHNR and FQNEAQ (reference sequence). V lost 6 bases to trimming and J lost 4 bases, with 9 bases between them. CDR3 sequence (DNA): TGTGCCAGCAGAAAAGGTGGCACTGAAGCTTTCTTT. This gives the protein CASRKGGTEAFF.

There are many counts of this clonotype. V gene TRBV20-1 combines with J gene TRBJ1-2; 9 bases line up with TRBD1. Germline CDR1 DFQATT, CDR2 SNEGSKA (reference sequence). The CDR3 loop spans 13 amino acids. J was trimmed by 5 bases and V by 3 bases; bases with no gene match: 4. CDR3 sequence reads: CSASPGTGYGYTF. The CDR3 DNA follows: TGCAGTGCTAGTCCAGGGACAGGGTATGGCTACACCTTC.

Many counts were recorded for this clonotype. This rearrangement joins TRBV28 to TRBJ1-1, with no clear D. CDR1 and CDR2 from the germline V gene are MDHEN and SYDVKM. Trimming removed 6 bases at V and 1 base at J, with 15 bases between. The length of the CDR3 is 15 residues. The DNA for the CDR3 is TGTGCCAGCAGCTCCATAGGCACAAAGAACACTGAAGCTTTCTTT. Residues: CASSSIGTKNTEAFF.

This clonotype was recorded many times. The rearrangement uses TRBV6-2 or TRBV6-3 and TRBJ1-1, with a tentative D call TRBD1 (5 bases). The V gene lost 2 bases and the J gene lost 7 bases, with 14 bases spanning the gap. The CDR3 length is 14 residues. Germline-derived CDR1 and CDR2 are MNHEY and SVGEGT. CDR3 DNA sequence: TGTGCCAGCAGTTACCCCGCCAGGGAAGATGAAGCTTTCTTT. Amino acid sequence: CASSYPAREDEAFF.

V usage is TRBV28 and J usage is TRBJ1-5, with D possibly matching TRBD1 (5 bases). Germline lookup yields CDR1 MDHEN and CDR2 SYDVKM. Trimming cost V 4 bases and J 2 bases, with 12 bases left between them. This CDR3 contains 15 residues. This CDR3 reads CASSSYRDGNQPQHF. In nucleotides, the CDR3 is TGTGCCAGCAGTTCTTACCGGGACGGCAATCAGCCCCAGCATTTT.